A selection of T cell receptor beta chains follows, all from one sample in a study of blood T cell repertoires in COVID-19. Method: immunoSEQ multiplex PCR; TCRdb's copy keeps in-frame clones and lacks some. This table holds tens of thousands of clones, 90% found once. The sample was peripheral blood. These receptor sequences come from a human donor in a cohort sampled during active COVID-19. Both conserved end residues are part of each CDR3. The D gene is left open where the match is weak. Where a row states a size, it is once, few, many or the class of an expanded clone; other rows omit it.

>.|TRBJ2-7|.|TRBV7-8
TGTGCCAGCAGTCATCGGGACACGCACTCCTACGAGCAGTACTTC
CASSHRDTHSYEQYF
>.|TRBJ2-7|TRBD1|TRBV3-1/TRBV3-2
TGTGCCAGCAGCCAAGGGGTGGGACAGAGATCCTACGAGCAGTACTTC
CASSQGVGQRSYEQYF
>.|TRBJ2-7|.|TRBV6-5
TGTGCCAGCACTCTAAGTGTGGGAGAGGGTTACGGGCAGTACTTC
CASTLSVGEGYGQYF
>.|TRBJ2-3|TRBD2|TRBV5-1
TGCGCCAGCAGCACTGGACTAGCGGCAACAGATACGCAGTATTTT
CASSTGLAATDTQYF
>.|TRBJ2-1|TRBD1|TRBV11-2
TGTGCCAGCAGCTCACTCCAGGGGGCCGGCAATGAGCAGTTCTTC
CASSSLQGAGNEQFF
>.|TRBJ2-7|.|TRBV7-2
TGTGCCAGCAGCTTATTTGAGACTAGGGTGGGTGAGCAGTACTTC
CASSLFETRVGEQYF
>.|TRBJ2-1|TRBD2|TRBV20-1
TGCAGTGTCCCTAGCGGGGCTGAGCAGTTCTTC
CSVPSGAEQFF
>.|TRBJ2-6|.|TRBV5-3
TGTGCCAGAAGCTTTTGGTGGTCTAGCTCTGGGGCCAACGTCCTGACTTTC
CARSFWWSSSGANVLTF
>.|TRBJ1-1|.|TRBV10-3
TGTGCCATCAGTGTACAGGCAAAGAACACTGAAGCTTTCTTT
CAISVQAKNTEAFF
>.|TRBJ2-4|TRBD2|TRBV10-3
TGTGCCATCAGTCCCCGCCGGACTAGCGGTGCGGACCGCCAAGCCAAAAACATTCAGTACTTC
CAISPRRTSGADRQAKNIQYF
>.|TRBJ1-2|.|TRBV2
TGTGCCAGCGGGGTCCAGGGCTATGGCTACACCTTC
CASGVQGYGYTF
>.|TRBJ2-1|.|TRBV24-1
TGTGCCACCAGTGATCCACGAGGGCCTTACAATGAGCAGTTCTTC
CATSDPRGPYNEQFF
>.|TRBJ2-5|.|TRBV15
TGTGCCACCAGCAGAGATAAGACAGTTGGGCCCCAGTCCCAGTACTTC
CATSRDKTVGPQSQYF
>.|TRBJ2-1|.|TRBV1
TGCACCAGCACCATACTATTCGAGCAGTTCTTC
CTSTILFEQFF
>.|TRBJ2-3|TRBD2|TRBV2
TGTGCCAGCAGACCGGGACTAGCGGCGAGCACAGATACGCAGTATTTT
CASRPGLAASTDTQYF
>.|TRBJ1-2|TRBD1|TRBV29-1
TGCAGCGCTATGGACAGGAACTATGGCTACACCTTC
CSAMDRNYGYTF
>.|TRBJ2-7|TRBD1|TRBV5-6
TGTGCCAGCAGCTTGGTCGGGACAGGGGGTTCCGAGCAGTACTTC
CASSLVGTGGSEQYF
>.|TRBJ2-2|TRBD2|TRBV7-3
TGTGCCAGCCGGACTAGCGGAAACACCGGGGAGCTGTTTTTT
CASRTSGNTGELFF
>.|TRBJ2-7|.|TRBV27
TGTGCCAGCAGTCGAACACTACTCTACGAGCAGTACTTC
CASSRTLLYEQYF
>.|TRBJ1-5|TRBD1|TRBV23-1
TGCGCCAGCAGACGAAGACAGGGGAATCAGCCCCAGCATTTT
CASRRRQGNQPQHF
>.|TRBJ2-1|TRBD1|TRBV29-1
TGCAGCGTTGAGGTTGGGACAGACTACAATGAGCAGTTCTTC
CSVEVGTDYNEQFF
>.|TRBJ2-3|TRBD2|TRBV11-2
TGTGCCAGCAGCCCAGACCGGGAGGGCCGCACAGATACGCAGTATTTT
CASSPDREGRTDTQYF
>.|TRBJ2-1|TRBD2|TRBV11-2
TGTGCCAGCAGCTTAGATAGAGGCGGGAGGGCCCGAGAGCAGTTCTTC
CASSLDRGGRAREQFF
>.|TRBJ1-2|.|TRBV28
TGTGCCAGCAGTAACAATTTTAACTATGGCTACACCTTC
CASSNNFNYGYTF
>once|TRBJ1-5|.|TRBV18
TGTGCCAGCTCACCATCACATTCCGGACTCGGGAATAGCAATCAGCCCCAGCATTTT
CASSPSHSGLGNSNQPQHF
>.|TRBJ1-6|.|TRBV2
TGTGCCAGCAGTAGGGCAGGTCCGGGGTCCTATAATTCACCCCTCCACTTT
CASSRAGPGSYNSPLHF
>.|TRBJ1-5|.|TRBV2
TGTGCCAGCGGAGGGAATAGCAATCAGCCCCAGCATTTT
CASGGNSNQPQHF
>.|TRBJ2-1|TRBD2|TRBV3-1/TRBV3-2
TGTGCCAGCAGCCAAGAGGGGAAGCTAGCGGGAGTGGACAATGAGCAGTTCTTC
CASSQEGKLAGVDNEQFF
>.|TRBJ2-1|TRBD2|TRBV9
TGTGCCAGCGGACAGCCGTCGGGACTAGCGGGTGCACTCGAGCAGTTCTTC
CASGQPSGLAGALEQFF
>.|TRBJ1-1|.|TRBV6-5
TGTGCCAGCAGATACGGACAGCTGAACACTGAAGCTTTCTTT
CASRYGQLNTEAFF
>.|TRBJ2-1|.|TRBV7-3
TGTGCCAGCAGCTTATCATACCTCAGGAATGAGCAGTTCTTC
CASSLSYLRNEQFF
>.|TRBJ2-7|TRBD2|TRBV9
TGTGCCAGCAGCGCGGGGACTAGCGGGAGGTCCCTCTCCTACGAGCAGTACTTC
CASSAGTSGRSLSYEQYF
>.|TRBJ2-3|.|TRBV27
TGTGCCAGCAGTTTTGGACAGACTAGCACAGATACGCAGTATTTT
CASSFGQTSTDTQYF
>once|TRBJ1-4|.|TRBV3-1/TRBV3-2
TGTGCCAGCAGCCAAGGCTCTCCAGGGGTTAATGAAAAACTGTTTTTT
CASSQGSPGVNEKLFF
>.|TRBJ1-2|.|TRBV3-1/TRBV3-2
TGTGCCAGCAGCCAAGCTGACAGATATGGCTACACCTTC
CASSQADRYGYTF
>.|TRBJ2-5|.|TRBV4-1
TGCGCCAGCAGCCAAGCAGTAGGCAGGGTTGAGGAGACCCAGTACTTC
CASSQAVGRVEETQYF
>.|TRBJ2-7|.|TRBV6-5
TGTGCCAGCAGCCGACTAGAAACGTACTTC
CASSRLETYF
>few|TRBJ2-1|TRBD1|TRBV19
TGTGCCAGTAGTACTGATAAGGACAGGGTCAATGAGCAGTTCTTC
CASSTDKDRVNEQFF
>.|TRBJ1-2|.|TRBV5-4
TGTGCCAGCAGCTTATACAGGGATGGCTACACCTTC
CASSLYRDGYTF
>.|TRBJ2-2|.|TRBV9
TGTGCCAGCAGCCCTAGTGGCGACCCGAACACCGGGGAGCTGTTTTTT
CASSPSGDPNTGELFF
>.|TRBJ1-3|.|TRBV15
TGTGCCACCAGCAGAGACACAGTTACCTCTGGAAACACCATATATTTT
CATSRDTVTSGNTIYF
>.|TRBJ1-4|TRBD1|TRBV5-8
TGTGCCAGCCGGGACAGGGGGCTCGGTGATGAAAAACTGTTTTTT
CASRDRGLGDEKLFF
>.|TRBJ2-2|TRBD2|TRBV10-1
TGCGCCAGCAGTACTAGCGGGAGCACCGGGGAGCTGTTTTTT
CASSTSGSTGELFF
>once|TRBJ2-1|.|TRBV5-1
TGCGCCAGCAGGGGGGCGAGCTCCTACAATGAGCAGTTCTTC
CASRGASSYNEQFF
>.|TRBJ2-7|TRBD2|TRBV2
TGTGCCAGCAGTCAACGGGGGGGGAACGAGCAGTACTTC
CASSQRGGNEQYF
>.|TRBJ2-1|TRBD2|TRBV4-2
TGTGCCAGCAGCCAAGATGGGACTAGCGGGTACAATGAGCAGTTCTTC
CASSQDGTSGYNEQFF
>.|TRBJ2-7|TRBD1|TRBV5-1
TGCGCCAGCAGCTCAGGACAGGGTGGCTACGAGCAGTACTTC
CASSSGQGGYEQYF
>.|TRBJ1-3|TRBD1|TRBV27
TGTGCCAGCAGTTTGTTGGGACAGGATGACACTGGAAACACCATATATTTT
CASSLLGQDDTGNTIYF
>.|TRBJ2-7|TRBD1|TRBV6-5
TGTGCCAGCAGATTGACAGGGGGCTCCTACGAGCAGTACTTC
CASRLTGGSYEQYF
>.|TRBJ2-7|.|TRBV11-2
TGTGCCAGCAGCTCCACAGGGCACGAGCAGTACTTC
CASSSTGHEQYF
>.|TRBJ1-1|.|TRBV29-1
TGCAGCGTCGCAGGGGTGGGTGAAGCTTTCTTT
CSVAGVGEAFF